Listed here are 16 T cell receptor beta chains from one sample, sequenced in a study of cytomegalovirus exposure and HLA in healthy donors. Vbeta (60) and Jbeta (13) primers were used in the PCR. Here immunoSEQ multiplex PCR was the method, and the copy in TCRdb shows in-frame clones only, minus some. This sample carries under 200,000 clones, around 77% of them seen once, and the ten largest clones take over 2%. The sequenced material came from PBMCs. The source is a man in his sixties in good health and CMV-seronegative.

The sample holds one count of this clone. The rearrangement joins TRBV11-2 to TRBJ1-1; D not resolved. CDR1 and CDR2 (germline): SGHAT, FQNNGV. The germline V and J ends were trimmed by 5 bases and 5 bases, with 15 bases remaining between them. The CDR3 consists of 14 residues. CDR3: CASSSSLVVTEAFF. The CDR3 nucleotides are TGTGCCAGCAGCAGTTCTTTGGTAGTTACTGAAGCTTTCTTT.

The chain is built from TRBV19 and TRBJ1-3, with 8 bases lining up with TRBD1. V trimming: 4 bases; J trimming: 4 bases; junction bases outside the gene matches: 12. The CDR3 has 17 residues. Germline lookup yields CDR1 LNHDA and CDR2 SQIVND (reference sequence). Here the CDR3 reads CASSTQYDRGQGNTIYF. In DNA form, the CDR3 reads TGTGCCAGTAGTACCCAATATGACAGGGGCCAAGGAAACACCATATATTTT.

This clone is a singleton in its sample. The chain recombines TRBV7-2 with TRBJ2-7, with D unresolved. In germline, CDR1 is SGHTA, CDR2 FQGNSA. V was cut by 4 bases and J by 2 bases, with 12 bases left in between. CDR3 length: 14 residues. CDR3 nucleotide sequence: TGTGCCAGCAGCTCTGGAGCCCCGACCTACGAGCAGTACTTC. This sequence encodes CASSSGAPTYEQYF.

Concerning this clone: One junction end does not reproduce the germline sequence, and a read error may be involved. The chain links TRBV7-9 to TRBJ2-7, with TRBD2 matching 10 bases. CDR3 size: 14 residues. Germline V CDR1 and CDR2: SEHNR, FQNEAQ (reference sequence). CDR3 region: CSSSFLAGASEQYF. The CDR3 bases are TGTTCCAGCAGCTTCCTAGCGGGAGCTAGCGAGCAGTACTTC.

The rearrangement uses TRBV4-2 and TRBJ1-5; TRBD1 might be the D (6 bases). From germline, CDR1 is LGHNA and CDR2 YNFKEQ. The V gene lost 2 bases and the J gene lost 5 bases, with 13 bases spanning the gap. The CDR3 runs 15 residues. The CDR3 spells CASSQSQQGHQPQHF. CDR3 sequence (DNA): TGTGCCAGCAGCCAATCCCAACAGGGTCATCAGCCCCAGCATTTT.

V and J are TRBV4-2 and TRBJ2-5, with 10 bases matching TRBD1. The CDR3 has 17 residues. The J segment lost 2 bases and the V segment lost 4 bases, leaving 10 bases of the junction unmatched. Germline V gives CDR1 LGHNA, CDR2 YNFKEQ. CDR3 nucleotides: TGTGCCAGCAGCCTAGGCCCGGGACAGGGGCAACAAGAGACCCAGTACTTC. This encodes CASSLGPGQGQQETQYF.

The CDR3 sequence: CAINRGAEAFF. The CDR3 DNA reads TGTGCCATTAACAGGGGCGCTGAAGCTTTCTTT. The chain is built from TRBV2 and TRBJ1-1; 7 bases fit TRBD1. V gave up 10 bases and J gave up 6 bases; unmatched junction bases: 5. Germline V gene lookup returns CDR1 SNHLY and CDR2 FYNNEI. The CDR3 is 11 residues long.

This clone was counted only a few times. This rearrangement joins TRBV27 to TRBJ2-3; TRBD2 matches 7 bases. The CDR3 is 15 residues long. The junction had 14 bases not matched to a gene; V was cut back by 10 bases and J by 4 bases. CDR1 and CDR2 from the germline V gene are MNHEY and SMNVEV (reference sequence). In nucleotides, the CDR3 is TGTGCCACCCAACCAAGGACTAGTGTTGCAGATACGCAGTATTTT. Translated, it gives CATQPRTSVADTQYF.

V is TRBV25-1 and J is TRBJ2-3, with D possibly matching TRBD1 (5 bases). The V and J ends lost 2 bases and 4 bases respectively, with 7 bases between them. The CDR3 length is 13 residues. CDR1 and CDR2 from the germline V gene are MGHDK and SYGVNS. CDR3 sequence: CASSEAGPDTQYF. In DNA form, the CDR3 reads TGTGCCAGCAGTGAAGCAGGGCCAGATACGCAGTATTTT. Full variable domain (outside the CDR3, taken from reference TRBV25-1 and TRBJ2-3): EADIYQTPRYLVIGTGKKITLECSQTMGHDKMYWYQQDPGMELHLIHYSYGVNSTEKGDLSSESTVSRIRTEHFPLTLESARPSHTSQYLCASSEAGPDTQYFGPGTRLTVL.

This chain joins TRBV29-1 and TRBJ1-5, with D hard to call. Trimming removed 7 bases at V and 1 base at J, with 11 bases between. CDR1 and CDR2 (germline): SQVTM, ANQGSEA. The length of the CDR3 is 13 residues. The CDR3 loop reads CSAASGSNQPQHF. CDR3 nucleotide sequence: TGCAGCGCCGCGAGCGGGAGCAATCAGCCCCAGCATTTT.

The chain couples TRBV5-6 to TRBJ2-7; the match to TRBD1 covers 8 bases. With V trimmed by 6 bases and J by 4 bases, 15 bases remained unmatched. CDR1 and CDR2 from the germline V gene are SGHDT and YYEEEE. CDR3 length: 16 residues. The CDR3 region is CASTQRVPGGAYEQYF. CDR3 nucleotides: TGTGCCAGCACTCAACGGGTCCCAGGGGGCGCATACGAGCAGTACTTC.

The chain joins TRBV4-3 to TRBJ1-5; D gene uncertain. The length of the CDR3 is 15 residues. CDR1 and CDR2 from the germline V gene are LGHNA and YSLEER. Trimming cost V 0 bases and J 4 bases, with 10 bases left between them. CDR3 nucleotides: TGCGCCAGCAGCCAAGAGGTCCGAGGAAATCAGCCCCAGCATTTT. Protein product: CASSQEVRGNQPQHF.

The rearrangement joins TRBV7-6 to TRBJ2-5; perhaps TRBD2 as D (5 bases). The CDR3 is 14 amino acids. CDR1 is SGHVS, CDR2 FNYEAQ, per germline. Deletions cut 5 bases from V and 1 base from J, with 11 bases between. CDR3 loop: CASSALATQETQYF. Written as DNA, the CDR3 is TGTGCCAGCAGCGCTCTAGCCACCCAAGAGACCCAGTACTTC. Based on the CDR3 plus reference TRBV7-6 and TRBJ2-5, the full variable domain is GAGVSQSPRYKVTKRGQDVALRCDPISGHVSLYWYRQALGQGPEFLTYFNYEAQQDKSGLPNDRFSAERPEGSISTLTIQRTEQRDSAMYRCASSALATQETQYFGPGTRLLVL.

This sequence joins TRBV29-1 and TRBJ2-3, with D tentatively TRBD1 (5 bases). Germline V gives CDR1 SQVTM, CDR2 ANQGSEA. V was pared by 4 bases and J by 1 base, with 9 bases between. The CDR3 loop spans 13 amino acids. Written as DNA, the CDR3 is TGCAGCGTTGTGGAGACAGGCACAGATACGCAGTATTTT. This translates into CSVVETGTDTQYF.

In nucleotides, the CDR3 is TGTGCCAGCAGTCCCGCGGGGGGGAGCAATGAGCAGTTCTTC. Translated: CASSPAGGSNEQFF. The rearrangement joins TRBV27 to TRBJ2-1, with 9 bases identical to TRBD2. This CDR3 contains 14 residues. V lost 5 bases to trimming and J lost 6 bases; unmatched junction nucleotides: 5. Germline V lookup: CDR1 MNHEY, CDR2 SMNVEV (reference sequence).

This chain connects TRBV7-3 to TRBJ2-6; the D gene is possibly TRBD1 (5 bases). CDR1 is SGHTA, CDR2 FQGTGA, per germline. V was cut by 7 bases and J by 0 bases, with 10 bases left in between. The length of the CDR3 is 15 residues. DNA for the CDR3: TGTGCCAGCACGAGACAGAGCTCTGGGGCCAACGTCCTGACTTTC. It codes for CASTRQSSGANVLTF.